The entry below gives a single TCR beta chain sequence along with its context. Per germline, CDR1 DFQATT and CDR2 SNEGSKA (reference sequence). The CDR3 runs 19 residues. V was clipped by 3 bases and J by 0 bases; unmatched bases: 16. The data derive from a study of blood T cell repertoires in COVID-19. Across the study: Whether acute or convalescent, the COVID-19 samples came from the United States, Italy and Spain.

Original processing methods: The assay estimated nucleated cells by amplifying reference gene primers. Sequencing used immunoSEQ multiplex PCR; TCRdb keeps in-frame clones, though not all of them. That table supplies the V and J calls and clone size; D and trimming were determined from the DNA. This table holds over 200,000 clones, less than 90% found once. This chain joins TRBV20-1 and TRBJ2-7; 11 bases align to TRBD2. The sequencing sample was made of peripheral blood. The clonotype originates from a man aged 55 to 69 who had recovered from COVID-19. The CDR3 loop is CSASAPALAGAHSSYEQYF. DNA for the CDR3: TGCAGTGCTAGTGCCCCCGCACTAGCGGGGGCCCACTCCTCCTACGAGCAGTACTTC.